This is a list of T cell receptor beta chains from one sample in a study of blood T cell repertoires in COVID-19. Libraries were prepared by immunoSEQ multiplex PCR; TCRdb keeps only in-frame clonotypes and omits some of them. This table has 150,000 to 200,000 clones, about 80% appearing once. The sequencing input was PBMCs or T cells enriched from blood (not recorded which). All receptors come from a woman aged 60-75 years who had recovered from COVID-19. Each CDR3 is given with its conserved first and last residue. The order of the fields is V gene, D gene, clone size, J gene, CDR3 protein, CDR3 DNA. A D gene is named only where the DNA matches it firmly. The size entry is marked missing in some rows and otherwise reads once, few, many or a size class.

TRBV7-8	NA	once	TRBJ1-2	CASSFSPTGKSGGYTF	TGTGCCAGCAGCTTTTCCCCTACAGGGAAGAGTGGGGGCTACACCTTC
TRBV18	TRBD1	NA	TRBJ1-1	CASQGATNTEAFF	TGTGCCAGTCAGGGGGCAACGAACACTGAAGCTTTCTTT
TRBV5-5	TRBD2	NA	TRBJ2-5	CASSLGVTSGVQETQYF	TGTGCCAGCAGCTTGGGAGTGACTAGCGGGGTTCAAGAGACCCAGTACTTC
TRBV10-3	TRBD2	NA	TRBJ2-5	CAISEPQVAGGAPRGLWETQYF	TGTGCCATCAGTGAGCCCCAGGTGGCCGGGGGGGCTCCCCGCGGGTTATGGGAGACCCAGTACTTC
TRBV6-5	NA	NA	TRBJ2-7	CASWSPGSYEQYF	TGTGCCAGCTGGTCACCAGGGTCCTACGAGCAGTACTTC
TRBV15	TRBD1	NA	TRBJ2-7	CATSSADRAVEQYF	TGTGCCACCAGCAGTGCTGACAGGGCGGTCGAGCAGTACTTC
TRBV4-1	NA	many	TRBJ2-5	CASSQAGLAQYF	TGCGCCAGCAGCCAGGCCGGACTCGCCCAGTACTTC
TRBV5-4	TRBD1	NA	TRBJ1-2	CASSPGQETPINYGYTF	TGTGCCAGCAGCCCCGGACAGGAGACCCCGATTAACTATGGCTACACCTTC
TRBV29-1	NA	few	TRBJ1-2	CSVVKAGTINYGYTF	TGCAGCGTAGTCAAGGCAGGGACTATTAACTATGGCTACACCTTC
TRBV28	NA	NA	TRBJ1-1	CASSLILRRNTEAFF	TGTGCCAGCAGCCTAATACTACGACGTAACACTGAAGCTTTCTTT
TRBV11-3	NA	NA	TRBJ1-3	CASSPTAGNTIYF	TGTGCCAGCAGCCCTACAGCCGGAAACACCATATATTTT
TRBV5-1	NA	once	TRBJ1-3	CASSLAGAGNTIYF	TGCGCCAGCAGCTTGGCAGGTGCGGGAAACACCATATATTTT
TRBV30	NA	NA	TRBJ1-6	CAWSAGGTEYSPLHF	TGTGCCTGGAGTGCGGGAGGCACTGAGTATTCACCCCTCCACTTT
TRBV6-1	NA	NA	TRBJ2-7	CASSENSRYEQYF	TGTGCCAGCAGTGAAAACTCTCGCTACGAGCAGTACTTC
TRBV7-2	NA	NA	TRBJ1-3	CASSGRLKDGNTIYF	TGTGCCAGCAGCGGGAGACTAAAAGACGGAAACACCATATATTTT
TRBV11-2	TRBD2	NA	TRBJ2-5	CASSPPEGLAGQETQYF	TGTGCCAGCAGCCCGCCCGAGGGACTAGCGGGGCAAGAGACCCAGTACTTC
TRBV7-6	TRBD1	NA	TRBJ1-2	CASSLQGYGYTF	TGTGCCAGCAGCCTACAGGGGTATGGCTACACCTTC
TRBV5-6	NA	NA	TRBJ1-2	CASSFAGGYTF	TGTGCCAGCAGCTTTGCGGGAGGCTACACCTTC
TRBV5-4	NA	NA	TRBJ2-5	CASSPAGGGHQETQYF	TGTGCCAGCAGCCCGGCGGGCGGGGGCCACCAAGAGACCCAGTACTTC
TRBV12-5	TRBD1	NA	TRBJ1-5	CASGLTGGNQPQHF	TGTGCTAGTGGTCTAACAGGGGGGAATCAGCCCCAGCATTTT
TRBV12-2	NA	NA	TRBJ1-2	CASRLDLQGRDGYTF	TGTGCAAGTCGCTTAGACCTACAGGGGCGGGATGGCTACACCTTC
TRBV28	TRBD1	few	TRBJ2-7	CASSPAGTGGEYEQYF	TGTGCCAGCAGTCCAGCCGGGACAGGGGGCGAGTACGAGCAGTACTTC
TRBV7-9	TRBD2	NA	TRBJ2-7	CASSQPGTRSYEQYF	TGTGCCAGCAGCCAACCCGGGACTAGAAGCTACGAGCAGTACTTC
TRBV1	NA	NA	TRBJ2-4	CTSSHNLPPEPGAKNIQYF	TGCACCAGCAGCCATAATCTTCCCCCTGAACCGGGAGCCAAAAACATTCAGTACTTC
TRBV21-1	NA	NA	TRBJ2-7	CASSKVERGRRGEQYF	TGTGCCAGCAGCAAAGTGGAGAGGGGGAGAAGGGGCGAGCAGTACTTC
TRBV5-5	NA	NA	TRBJ1-1	CASRHRADSTEAFF	TGTGCCAGCAGACACAGGGCGGATAGCACTGAAGCTTTCTTT
TRBV9	NA	NA	TRBJ1-2	CASSVPIPVEGYTF	TGTGCCAGCAGCGTACCGATCCCCGTCGAGGGCTACACCTTC
TRBV6-5	NA	NA	TRBJ1-1	CASTLPQVSTEAFF	TGTGCCAGCACCTTACCCCAGGTCAGCACTGAAGCTTTCTTT
TRBV7-9	TRBD1	NA	TRBJ2-7	CASRIDRGREQYF	TGTGCCAGCAGAATAGACAGGGGGCGGGAGCAGTACTTC
TRBV30	TRBD1	once	TRBJ2-1	CAWTGGNEQFF	TGTGCCTGGACAGGGGGCAATGAGCAGTTCTTC
TRBV4-1	TRBD2	once	TRBJ2-1	CASSPRLARQIYNEQFF	TGCGCCAGCAGCCCCCGACTAGCCCGCCAAATCTACAATGAGCAGTTCTTC
TRBV27	NA	NA	TRBJ1-6	CASSLWGGDNSPLHF	TGTGCCAGCAGTTTATGGGGGGGGGATAATTCACCCCTCCACTTT
TRBV27	TRBD2	many	TRBJ2-1	CASSLSESRGSGALFF	TGTGCCAGCAGTTTATCCGAATCTAGGGGTAGCGGGGCGCTGTTCTTC
TRBV9	TRBD2	NA	TRBJ2-5	CASSVDTSGGETQYF	TGTGCCAGCAGCGTAGATACTAGCGGGGGTGAGACCCAGTACTTC
TRBV5-1	TRBD2	few	TRBJ2-3	CASSSGLGGAGTADTQYF	TGCGCCAGCAGCTCTGGGCTGGGGGGAGCGGGGACCGCAGATACGCAGTATTTT
TRBV29-1	NA	NA	TRBJ1-1	CSVRQYQNTEAFF	TGCAGCGTCCGACAGTACCAGAACACTGAAGCTTTCTTT